This TCR beta chain originates from a study of blood T cells in healthy people across ages. V was clipped by 3 bases and J by 8 bases; unmatched bases: 5. Germline lookup yields CDR1 SGDLS and CDR2 YYNGEE. This CDR3 region has 13 residues. Next came a second PCR, run for about 7 to 11 cycles, which used a sample-barcoded 5' primer along with a J-beta primer mix. TCRdb reprocessed the 5' RACE reads with MiXCR, giving one entry per CDR3 protein. Among over 1,500,000 distinct CDR3 sequences listed, about 39% were seen once. The sample was blood. The rearrangement links TRBV9 to TRBJ2-1; 7 bases align to TRBD1. The TCR comes from a human donor in good health. The CDR3 nucleotides are TGTGCCAGCAGCGCGACAGGGAACCATGAGCAGTTCTTC. Protein product: CASSATGNHEQFF. Supplemented by reference TRBV9 and TRBJ2-1, the full variable domain reads DSGVTQTPKHLITATGQRVTLRCSPRSGDLSVYWYQQSLDQGLQFLIQYYNGEERAKGNILERFSAQQFPDLHSELNLSSLELGDSALYFCASSATGNHEQFFGPGTRLTVL.